The 3 T cell receptor beta chains below come from one sample, sequenced in a study of identical twins. TCRdb independently ran MiXCR on the 5' RACE reads; one entry per CDR3 protein. The table has some 1,600,000 distinct CDR3 sequences, under 35% seen once. The sample comprised cord blood. The receptors derive from a newborn girl in good health.

The chain employs TRBV4-2 and TRBJ1-2; 11 positions agree with TRBD1. The germline V gene encodes CDR1 LGHNA and CDR2 YNFKEQ. With V trimmed by 0 bases and J by 7 bases, 4 bases remained unmatched. The CDR3 is 15 residues long. The CDR3 region has the DNA TGTGCCAGCAGCCAAGATGGACAGGGGGCGCGTGGCTACACCTTC. Encoded protein: CASSQDGQGARGYTF.

The chain is built from TRBV20-1 and TRBJ2-2, with TRBD2 matching 9 bases. The CDR3 has 14 amino acids. The V gene's germline CDR1 is DFQATT and CDR2 SNEGSKA (reference sequence). The V gene end was trimmed by 1 base and the J gene end by 5 bases; junction bases not matched to a gene: 2. CDR3 nucleotide sequence: TGCAGTGCTAGAGCTAGCGGGGCAACCGGGGAGCTGTTTTTT. Translated, it gives CSARASGATGELFF.

This rearrangement joins TRBV7-2 to TRBJ2-7; 7 bases match TRBD2. V shed 2 bases and J 0 bases; nucleotides not matched to a gene: 7. Germline values: CDR1 SGHTA, CDR2 FQGNSA. The CDR3 totals 16 residues. In DNA, the CDR3 is TGTGCCAGCAGCTTACGGCGGGAGCCCGGCTCCTACGAGCAGTACTTC. It codes for CASSLRREPGSYEQYF.